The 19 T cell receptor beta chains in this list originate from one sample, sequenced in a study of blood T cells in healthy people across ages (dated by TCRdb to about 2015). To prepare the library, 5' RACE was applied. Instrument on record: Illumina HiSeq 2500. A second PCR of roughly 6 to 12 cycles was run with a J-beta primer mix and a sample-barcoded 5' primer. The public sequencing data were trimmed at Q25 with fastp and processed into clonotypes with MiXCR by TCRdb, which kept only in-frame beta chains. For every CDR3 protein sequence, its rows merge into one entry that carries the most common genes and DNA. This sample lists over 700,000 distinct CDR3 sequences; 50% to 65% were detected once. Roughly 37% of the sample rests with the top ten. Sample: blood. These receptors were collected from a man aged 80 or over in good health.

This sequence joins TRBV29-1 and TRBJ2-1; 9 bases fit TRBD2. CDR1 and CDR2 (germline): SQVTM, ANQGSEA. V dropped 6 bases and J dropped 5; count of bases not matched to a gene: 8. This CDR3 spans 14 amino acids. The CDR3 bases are TGCAGCGTGTTAGCGGGAGATCCCGACAATGAGCAGTTCTTC. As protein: CSVLAGDPDNEQFF.

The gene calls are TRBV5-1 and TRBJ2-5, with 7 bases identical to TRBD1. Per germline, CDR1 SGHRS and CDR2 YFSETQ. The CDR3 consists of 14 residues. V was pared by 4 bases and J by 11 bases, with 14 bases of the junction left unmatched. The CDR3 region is CASSIGTATHEQYF. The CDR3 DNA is TGCGCCAGCAGCATCGGGACAGCTACCCATGAGCAGTACTTC. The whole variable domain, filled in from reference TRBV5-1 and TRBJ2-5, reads KAGVTQTPRYLIKTRGQQVTLSCSPISGHRSVSWYQQTPGQGLQFLFEYFSETQRNKGNFPGRFSGRQFSNSRSEMNVSTLELGDSALYLCASSIGTATHEQYFGPGTRLLVL.

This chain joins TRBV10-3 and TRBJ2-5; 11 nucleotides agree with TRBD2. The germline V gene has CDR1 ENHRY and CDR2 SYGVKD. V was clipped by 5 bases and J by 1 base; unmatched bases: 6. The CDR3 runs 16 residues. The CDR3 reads CAISPPGTSGQETQYF. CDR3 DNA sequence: TGTGCCATCAGTCCGCCGGGGACTAGCGGCCAAGAGACCCAGTACTTC.

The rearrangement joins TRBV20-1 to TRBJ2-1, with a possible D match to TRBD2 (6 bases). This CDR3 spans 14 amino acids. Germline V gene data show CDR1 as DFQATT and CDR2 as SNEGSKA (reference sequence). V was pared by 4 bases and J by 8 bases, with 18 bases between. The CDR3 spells CSAMWTEAGYEQFF. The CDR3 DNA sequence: TGCAGTGCTATGTGGACTGAAGCGGGCTATGAGCAGTTCTTC.

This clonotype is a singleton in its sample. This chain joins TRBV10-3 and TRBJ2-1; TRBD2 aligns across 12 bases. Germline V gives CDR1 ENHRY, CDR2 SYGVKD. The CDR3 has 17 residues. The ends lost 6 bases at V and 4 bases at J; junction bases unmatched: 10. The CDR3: CAIRTSGRGGDYNEQFF. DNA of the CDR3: TGTGCCATCAGGACTAGCGGGAGAGGTGGGGATTACAATGAGCAGTTCTTC.

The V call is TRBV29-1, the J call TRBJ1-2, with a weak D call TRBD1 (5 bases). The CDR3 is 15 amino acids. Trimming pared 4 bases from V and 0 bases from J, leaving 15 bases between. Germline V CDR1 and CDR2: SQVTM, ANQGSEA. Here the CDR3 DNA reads TGCAGCGTTGCCCAGGGACCTACGACTAACTATGGCTACACCTTC. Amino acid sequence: CSVAQGPTTNYGYTF.

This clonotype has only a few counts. The CDR3 loop reads CASSFTGTSSEQFF. For the CDR3, the DNA is TGTGCCAGCAGCTTTACCGGGACTAGCAGTGAGCAGTTCTTC. The genes are TRBV12-3 or TRBV12-4 and TRBJ2-1; TRBD2 matches 9 bases. The CDR3 has 14 residues. Losses at the gene ends were 6 bases for V and 9 bases for J; bases not matched to a gene: 9.

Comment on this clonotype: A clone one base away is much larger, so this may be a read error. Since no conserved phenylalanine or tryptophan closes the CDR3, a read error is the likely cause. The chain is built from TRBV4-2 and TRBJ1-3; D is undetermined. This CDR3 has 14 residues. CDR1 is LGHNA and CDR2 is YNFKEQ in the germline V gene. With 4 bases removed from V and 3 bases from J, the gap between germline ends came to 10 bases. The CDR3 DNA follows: TGTGCCAGCAGCCTTAACACGATTGGAAACACCATATATTTG. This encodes CASSLNTIGNTIYL.

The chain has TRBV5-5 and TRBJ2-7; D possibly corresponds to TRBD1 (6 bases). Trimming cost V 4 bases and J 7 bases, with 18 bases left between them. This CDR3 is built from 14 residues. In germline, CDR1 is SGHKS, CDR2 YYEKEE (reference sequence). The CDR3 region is CASSRRLNTGEQYF. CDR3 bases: TGTGCCAGCAGCCGGCGACTGAATACAGGGGAGCAGTACTTC.

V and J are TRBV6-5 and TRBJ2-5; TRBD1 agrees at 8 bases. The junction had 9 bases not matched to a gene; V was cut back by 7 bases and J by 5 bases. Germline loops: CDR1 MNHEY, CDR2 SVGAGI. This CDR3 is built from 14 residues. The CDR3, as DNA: TGTGCCAGCACCCTCAGGGGGCCGGGGGAGACCCAGTACTTC. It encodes CASTLRGPGETQYF.

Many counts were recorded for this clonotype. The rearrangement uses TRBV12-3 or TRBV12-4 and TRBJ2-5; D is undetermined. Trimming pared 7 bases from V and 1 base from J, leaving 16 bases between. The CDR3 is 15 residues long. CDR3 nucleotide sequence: TGTGCCAGCACCTTAAGCCTGAATACCCAAGAGACCCAGTACTTC. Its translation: CASTLSLNTQETQYF.

The CDR3 bases are TGCAGTGCTAGAAGCCCCGGGACAGGCCTTGCTGGCAAAAACATTCAGTACTTC. Translation: CSARSPGTGLAGKNIQYF. J is TRBJ2-4 and V is TRBV20-1; 8 nucleotides align to TRBD1. CDR1 is DFQATT, CDR2 SNEGSKA, per germline (reference sequence). The CDR3 is made up of 18 amino acids. J lost 3 bases, V lost 2 bases, and 15 bases had no gene match.

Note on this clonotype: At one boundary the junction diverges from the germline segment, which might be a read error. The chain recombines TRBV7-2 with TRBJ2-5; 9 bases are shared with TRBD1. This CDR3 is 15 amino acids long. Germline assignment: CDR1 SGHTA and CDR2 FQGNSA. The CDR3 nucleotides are TGTGCCAGCAGGTCGGGACAGGGTGGCCAAGAGGCCCAGTACTTC. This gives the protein CASRSGQGGQEAQYF.

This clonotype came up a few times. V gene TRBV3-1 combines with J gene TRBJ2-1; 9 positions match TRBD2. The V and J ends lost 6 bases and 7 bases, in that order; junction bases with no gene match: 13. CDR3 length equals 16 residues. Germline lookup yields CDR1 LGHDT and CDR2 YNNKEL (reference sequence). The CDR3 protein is CASRLKAGGPSNEQFF. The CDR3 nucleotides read TGTGCCAGCAGACTTAAGGCGGGAGGGCCGTCAAATGAGCAGTTCTTC.

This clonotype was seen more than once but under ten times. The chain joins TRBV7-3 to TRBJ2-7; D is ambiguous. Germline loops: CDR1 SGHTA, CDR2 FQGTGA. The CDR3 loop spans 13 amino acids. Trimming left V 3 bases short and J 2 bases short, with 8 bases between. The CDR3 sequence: CASSFAPTYEQYF. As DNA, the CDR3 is TGTGCCAGCAGCTTTGCGCCTACCTACGAGCAGTACTTC.

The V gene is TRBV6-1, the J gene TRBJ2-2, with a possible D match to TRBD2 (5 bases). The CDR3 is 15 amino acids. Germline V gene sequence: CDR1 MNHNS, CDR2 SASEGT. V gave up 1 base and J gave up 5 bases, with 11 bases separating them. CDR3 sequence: CASSEEPGETGELFF. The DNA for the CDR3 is TGTGCCAGCAGTGAAGAGCCCGGGGAAACCGGGGAGCTGTTTTTT.

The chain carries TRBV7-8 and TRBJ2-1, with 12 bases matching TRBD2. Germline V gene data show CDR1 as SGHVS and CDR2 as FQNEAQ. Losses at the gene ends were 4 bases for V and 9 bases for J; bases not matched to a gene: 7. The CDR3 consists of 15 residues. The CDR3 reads CASSSRTSGIGEQFF. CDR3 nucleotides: TGTGCCAGCAGCTCGCGGACTAGCGGGATAGGTGAGCAGTTCTTC.

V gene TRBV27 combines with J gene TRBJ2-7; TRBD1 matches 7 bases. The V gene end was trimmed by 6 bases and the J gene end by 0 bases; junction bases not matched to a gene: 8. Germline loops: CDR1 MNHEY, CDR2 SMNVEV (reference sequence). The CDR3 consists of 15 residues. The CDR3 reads CASSGRQGSSYEQYF. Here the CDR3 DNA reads TGTGCCAGCAGCGGACGACAGGGCAGCTCCTACGAGCAGTACTTC.

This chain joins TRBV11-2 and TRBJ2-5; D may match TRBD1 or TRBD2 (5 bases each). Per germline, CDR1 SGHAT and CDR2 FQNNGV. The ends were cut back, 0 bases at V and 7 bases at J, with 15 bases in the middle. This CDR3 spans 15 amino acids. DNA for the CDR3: TGTGCCAGCAGCTTAGATGGGACCGCGATTCGGACCCAGTACTTC. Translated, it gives CASSLDGTAIRTQYF.